These 2 T cell receptor beta chains came from one sample sequenced in a study of blood T cell repertoires in COVID-19. Using immunoSEQ multiplex PCR, the repertoire was profiled, and TCRdb retains in-frame clones only, with some absent. This repertoire shows fewer than 75,000 clones, about 90% found once; its top ten account for 6% to 8.5%. Source material: peripheral blood. All receptors come from a man aged 55 to 70 with active or convalescent COVID-19.

The genes are TRBV19 and TRBJ1-2; TRBD1 matches 8 bases. Germline V CDR1 and CDR2: LNHDA, SQIVND (reference sequence). Losses at the gene ends were 3 bases for V and 4 bases for J; bases not matched to a gene: 10. The CDR3 is 16 amino acids. CDR3 coding DNA: TGTGCCAGTAGTATCCTCGGACAGGGAACGTCCTATGGCTACACCTTC. Protein: CASSILGQGTSYGYTF.

The chain links TRBV4-1 to TRBJ1-1; D might be TRBD1 (6 bases). V was cut by 7 bases and J by 4 bases, with 22 bases left in between. Looked up from germline, CDR1 is MGHRA and CDR2 is YSYEKL. This CDR3 has 16 amino acids. The CDR3 DNA reads as TGCGCCAGCAAGGGGGATAGGGAAGAGTCGGGCACTGAAGCTTTCTTT. It specifies CASKGDREESGTEAFF.